This entry describes one T cell receptor (beta chain). This receptor's antigen is unknown. No base quality values were provided; no much bigger clone lies one nucleotide off. This entry belongs to a study of T-cell reconstitution after alpha-beta-depleted transplantation in children (dated by TCRdb to 2016 to 2018). Study-wide context: Using TCR repertoire profiling, the study followed T-cell immune reconstitution in a quantitative way in children after TCRalphabeta/CD19-depleted allogeneic hematopoietic cell transplantation.

A distance of 17 bases separates the germline ends of V and J, which lose 8 bases and 7 bases respectively. The CDR3 sequence holds 13 residues, the cysteine and phenylalanine included. CDR3 DNA is the only sequence kept; it has 39 bases, read in frame from the first base. Sequences MNHNS (CDR1) and SASEGT (CDR2) are obtained from the germline V gene. The library relied on PCR. Instrument used: Illumina HiSeq 2500. TCR library preparation used molecular barcoding, with unique molecular identifiers applied to normalize quantification of the TCRbeta repertoire. TCRdb reworked the public reads: Q25 trimming with fastp, MiXCR clone assembly, productive beta chains retained. Each entry is one CDR3 protein sequence, shown with its most common DNA and genes. Recorded for this sample are a few hundred thousand distinct CDR3 sequences; under 15% of them occurred a single time. The ten largest make up around 5.6% of the sample.

This clonotype was sampled from a human donor who donated a stem cell graft to a child with combined immunodeficiency. Sequences were derived from PBMCs from the stem cell graft donor, sampled from the stem cell graft. The V and J genes are TRBV6-1 and TRBJ2-5; the best D guess is TRBD1, with 6 bases matching. Read as DNA, the sequence is TGTGCCAGCCGGGACACGGCATGGGGGACCCAGTACTTC. Its protein is CASRDTAWGTQYF.